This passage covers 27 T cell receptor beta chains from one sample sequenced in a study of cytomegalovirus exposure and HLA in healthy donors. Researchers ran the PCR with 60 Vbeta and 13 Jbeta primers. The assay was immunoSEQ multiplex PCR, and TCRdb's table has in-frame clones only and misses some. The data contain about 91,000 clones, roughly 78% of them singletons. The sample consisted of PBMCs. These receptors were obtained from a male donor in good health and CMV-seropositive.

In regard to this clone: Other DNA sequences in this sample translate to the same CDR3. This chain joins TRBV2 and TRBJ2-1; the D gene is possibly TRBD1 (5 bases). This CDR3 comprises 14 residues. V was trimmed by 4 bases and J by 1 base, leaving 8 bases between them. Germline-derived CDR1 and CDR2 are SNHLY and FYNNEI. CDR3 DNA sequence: TGTGCCAGCAGTGGTAGGGGTTCCTACAATGAGCAGTTCTTC. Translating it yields CASSGRGSYNEQFF.

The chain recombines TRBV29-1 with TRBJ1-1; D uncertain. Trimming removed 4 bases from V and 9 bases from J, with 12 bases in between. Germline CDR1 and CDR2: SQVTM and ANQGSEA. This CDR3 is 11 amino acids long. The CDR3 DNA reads TGCAGCGTTGGTGTCGGTGAAAAAGCTTTCTTT. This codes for CSVGVGEKAFF.

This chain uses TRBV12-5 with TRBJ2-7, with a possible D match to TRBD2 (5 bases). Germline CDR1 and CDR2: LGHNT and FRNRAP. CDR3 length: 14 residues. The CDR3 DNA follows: TGTGCGATATTTGGGGTGGGCCCGAGGGTAGAGCAGTACTTC. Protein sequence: CAIFGVGPRVEQYF.

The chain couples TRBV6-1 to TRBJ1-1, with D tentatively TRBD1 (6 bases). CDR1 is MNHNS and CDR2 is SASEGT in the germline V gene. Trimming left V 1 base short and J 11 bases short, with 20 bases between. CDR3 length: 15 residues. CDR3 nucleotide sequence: TGTGCCAGCAGTGAAGAGGGCGCGGGGGCCAGGGAGGCTTTCTTT. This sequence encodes CASSEEGAGAREAFF.

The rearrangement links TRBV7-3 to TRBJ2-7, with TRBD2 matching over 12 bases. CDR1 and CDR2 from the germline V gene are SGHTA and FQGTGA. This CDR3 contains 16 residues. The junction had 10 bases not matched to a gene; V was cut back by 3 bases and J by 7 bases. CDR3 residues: CASSFTGTSGPGEQYF. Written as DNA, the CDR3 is TGTGCCAGCAGCTTTACCGGGACTAGCGGGCCAGGGGAGCAGTACTTC.

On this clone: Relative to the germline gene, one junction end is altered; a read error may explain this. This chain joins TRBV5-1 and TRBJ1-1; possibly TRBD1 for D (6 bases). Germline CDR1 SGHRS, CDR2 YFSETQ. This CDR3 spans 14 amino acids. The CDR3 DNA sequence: TGCGCCAGCAGCCCAAGTACAGGGAACCCTGAAGCTTTCTTT. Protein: CASSPSTGNPEAFF.

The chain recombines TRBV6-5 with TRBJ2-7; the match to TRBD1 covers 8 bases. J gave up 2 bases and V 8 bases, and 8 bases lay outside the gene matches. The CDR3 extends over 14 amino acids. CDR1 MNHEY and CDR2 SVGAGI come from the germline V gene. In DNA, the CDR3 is TGTGCCAGCGGCGGGGCAGGGGGCCCCTACGAGCAGTACTTC. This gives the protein CASGGAGGPYEQYF.

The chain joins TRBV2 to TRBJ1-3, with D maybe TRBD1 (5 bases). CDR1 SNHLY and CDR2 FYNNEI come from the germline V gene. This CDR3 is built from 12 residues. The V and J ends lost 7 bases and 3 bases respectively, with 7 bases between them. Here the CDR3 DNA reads TGTGCCAGCACGGGGGGTGGAAACACCATATATTTT. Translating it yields CASTGGGNTIYF. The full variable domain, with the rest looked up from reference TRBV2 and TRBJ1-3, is EPEVTQTPSHQVTQMGQEVILRCVPISNHLYFYWYRQILGQKVEFLVSFYNNEISEKSEIFDDQFSVERPDGSNFTLKIRSTKLEDSAMYFCASTGGGNTIYFGEGSWLTVV.

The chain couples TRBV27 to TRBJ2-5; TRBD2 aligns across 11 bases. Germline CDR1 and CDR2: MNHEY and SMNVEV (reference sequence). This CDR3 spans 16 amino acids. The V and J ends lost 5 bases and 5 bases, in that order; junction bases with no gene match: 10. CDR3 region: CASSPTLSGGAETQYF. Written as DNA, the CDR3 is TGTGCCAGCAGTCCCACCCTTAGCGGGGGGGCTGAGACCCAGTACTTC.

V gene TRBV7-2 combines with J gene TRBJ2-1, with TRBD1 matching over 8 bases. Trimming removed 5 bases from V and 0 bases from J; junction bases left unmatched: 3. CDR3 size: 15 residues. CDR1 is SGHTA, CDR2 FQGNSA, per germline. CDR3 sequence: CASSPDRGSYNEQFF. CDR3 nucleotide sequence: TGTGCCAGCAGCCCCGACAGGGGCTCCTACAATGAGCAGTTCTTC.

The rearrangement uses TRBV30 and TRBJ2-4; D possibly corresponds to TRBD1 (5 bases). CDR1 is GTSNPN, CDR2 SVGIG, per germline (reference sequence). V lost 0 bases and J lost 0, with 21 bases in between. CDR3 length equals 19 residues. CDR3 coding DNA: TGTGCCTGGAGTGTACGAACCCCCGACAGAGAGGAAGCCAAAAACATTCAGTACTTC. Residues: CAWSVRTPDREEAKNIQYF.

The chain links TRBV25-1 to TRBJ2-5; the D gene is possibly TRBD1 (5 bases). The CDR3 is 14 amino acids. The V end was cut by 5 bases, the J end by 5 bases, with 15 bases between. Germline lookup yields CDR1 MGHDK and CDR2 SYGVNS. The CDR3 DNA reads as TGTGCCAGCAGTCAACAGGTTCCCCGGGAGACCCAGTACTTC. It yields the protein CASSQQVPRETQYF. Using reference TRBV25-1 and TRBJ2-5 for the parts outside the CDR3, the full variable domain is EADIYQTPRYLVIGTGKKITLECSQTMGHDKMYWYQQDPGMELHLIHYSYGVNSTEKGDLSSESTVSRIRTEHFPLTLESARPSHTSQYLCASSQQVPRETQYFGPGTRLLVL.

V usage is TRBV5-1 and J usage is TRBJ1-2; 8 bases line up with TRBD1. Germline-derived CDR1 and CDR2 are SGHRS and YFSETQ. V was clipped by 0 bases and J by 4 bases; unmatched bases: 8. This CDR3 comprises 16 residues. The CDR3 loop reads CASSLGSGGQVYGYTF. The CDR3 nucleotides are TGCGCCAGCAGCTTGGGGTCAGGGGGCCAAGTCTATGGCTACACCTTC.

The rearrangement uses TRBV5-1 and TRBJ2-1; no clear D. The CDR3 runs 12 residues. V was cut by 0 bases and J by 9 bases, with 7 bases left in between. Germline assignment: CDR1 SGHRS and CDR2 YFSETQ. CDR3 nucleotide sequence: TGCGCCAGCAGCTTGGGGGCAGGTGAGCAGTTCTTC. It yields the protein CASSLGAGEQFF. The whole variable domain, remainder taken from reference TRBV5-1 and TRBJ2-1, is KAGVTQTPRYLIKTRGQQVTLSCSPISGHRSVSWYQQTPGQGLQFLFEYFSETQRNKGNFPGRFSGRQFSNSRSEMNVSTLELGDSALYLCASSLGAGEQFFGPGTRLTVL.

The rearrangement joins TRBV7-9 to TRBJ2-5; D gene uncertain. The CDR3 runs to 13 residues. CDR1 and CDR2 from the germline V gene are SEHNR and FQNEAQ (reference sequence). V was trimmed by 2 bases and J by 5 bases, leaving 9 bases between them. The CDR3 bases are TGTGCCAGCAGCTTAACAGTGTATGAGACCCAGTACTTC. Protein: CASSLTVYETQYF.

CDR3 sequence (DNA): TGTGCCAGCAGTGATTCCAATTCAGGGGGCGCGGAGCAGTTCTTC. Its protein product is CASSDSNSGGAEQFF. The chain employs TRBV6-4 and TRBJ2-1, with TRBD1 identical over 8 bases. Per the germline V gene, CDR1 is MRHNA and CDR2 is SNTAGT. V shed 3 bases and J 10 bases; nucleotides not matched to a gene: 11. This CDR3 is 15 amino acids long.

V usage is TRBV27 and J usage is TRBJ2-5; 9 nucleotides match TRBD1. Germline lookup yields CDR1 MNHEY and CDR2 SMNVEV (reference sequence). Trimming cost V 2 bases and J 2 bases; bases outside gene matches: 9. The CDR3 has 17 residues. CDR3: CASSLTWDRVWQETQYF. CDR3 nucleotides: TGTGCCAGCAGTTTAACGTGGGACAGGGTTTGGCAAGAGACCCAGTACTTC.

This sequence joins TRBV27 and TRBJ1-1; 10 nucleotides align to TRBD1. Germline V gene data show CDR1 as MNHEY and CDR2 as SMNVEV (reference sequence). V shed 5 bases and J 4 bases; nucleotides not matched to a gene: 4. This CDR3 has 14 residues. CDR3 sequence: CASSRDRGGTEAFF. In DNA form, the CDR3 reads TGTGCCAGCAGTAGGGACAGGGGAGGCACTGAAGCTTTCTTT.

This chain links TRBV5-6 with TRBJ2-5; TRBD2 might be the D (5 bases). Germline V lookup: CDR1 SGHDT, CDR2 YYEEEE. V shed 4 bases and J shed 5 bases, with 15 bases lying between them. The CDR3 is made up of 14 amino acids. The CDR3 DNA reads TGTGCCAGCAGCAGGACTTCCCTTGACGAGACCCAGTACTTC. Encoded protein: CASSRTSLDETQYF.

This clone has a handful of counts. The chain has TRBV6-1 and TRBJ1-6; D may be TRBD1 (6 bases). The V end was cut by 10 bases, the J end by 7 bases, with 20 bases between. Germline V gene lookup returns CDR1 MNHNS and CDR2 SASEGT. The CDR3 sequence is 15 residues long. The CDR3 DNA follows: TGTGCCACACGTTCATCCCAGGGGCCGAATTCACCCCTCCACTTT. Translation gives CATRSSQGPNSPLHF.

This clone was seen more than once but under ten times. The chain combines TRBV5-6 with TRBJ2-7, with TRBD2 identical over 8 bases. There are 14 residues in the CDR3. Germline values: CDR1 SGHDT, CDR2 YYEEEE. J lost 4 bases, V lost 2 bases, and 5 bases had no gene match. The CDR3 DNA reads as TGTGCCAGCAGCTTTCCGGGACTAGGGTACGAGCAGTACTTC. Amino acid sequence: CASSFPGLGYEQYF. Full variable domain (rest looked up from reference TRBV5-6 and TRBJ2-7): DAGVTQSPTHLIKTRGQQVTLRCSPKSGHDTVSWYQQALGQGPQFIFQYYEEEERQRGNFPDRFSGHQFPNYSSELNVNALLLGDSALYLCASSFPGLGYEQYFGPGTRLTVT.

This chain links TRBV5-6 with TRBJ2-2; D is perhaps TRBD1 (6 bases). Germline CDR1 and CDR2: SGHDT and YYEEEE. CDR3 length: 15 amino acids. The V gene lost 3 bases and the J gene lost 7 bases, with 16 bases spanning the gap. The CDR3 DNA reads TGTGCCAGCAGCTGGAGTTTAGGGGGTAGCGGGGAGCTGTTTTTT. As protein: CASSWSLGGSGELFF.

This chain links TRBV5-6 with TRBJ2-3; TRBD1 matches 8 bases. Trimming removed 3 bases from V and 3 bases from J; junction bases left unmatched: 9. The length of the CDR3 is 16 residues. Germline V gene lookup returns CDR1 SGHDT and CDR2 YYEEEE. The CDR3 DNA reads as TGTGCCAGCAGCTCCCTGACAGGGGAATATACAGATACGCAGTATTTT. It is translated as CASSSLTGEYTDTQYF.

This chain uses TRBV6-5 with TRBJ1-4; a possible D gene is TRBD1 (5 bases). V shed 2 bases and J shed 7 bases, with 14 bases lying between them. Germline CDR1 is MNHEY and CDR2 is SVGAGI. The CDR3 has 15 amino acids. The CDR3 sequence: CASSYIRGFSEKLFF. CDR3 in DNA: TGTGCCAGCAGTTACATTAGGGGTTTCTCTGAAAAACTGTTTTTT.

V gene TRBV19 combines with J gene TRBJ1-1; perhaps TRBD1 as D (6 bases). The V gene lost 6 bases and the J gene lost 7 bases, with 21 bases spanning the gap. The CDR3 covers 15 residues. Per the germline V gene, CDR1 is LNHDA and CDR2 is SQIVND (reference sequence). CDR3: CASRRGTVSNGEAFF. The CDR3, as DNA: TGTGCCAGTAGGAGGGGGACGGTTTCCAATGGTGAAGCTTTCTTT.

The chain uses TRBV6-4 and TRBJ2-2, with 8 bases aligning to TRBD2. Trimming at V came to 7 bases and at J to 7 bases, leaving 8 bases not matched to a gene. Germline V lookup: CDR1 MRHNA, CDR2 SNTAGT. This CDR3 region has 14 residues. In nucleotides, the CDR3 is TGTGCCAGCACTCCAGCGGGAGAAAACGGGGAGCTGTTTTTT. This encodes CASTPAGENGELFF.

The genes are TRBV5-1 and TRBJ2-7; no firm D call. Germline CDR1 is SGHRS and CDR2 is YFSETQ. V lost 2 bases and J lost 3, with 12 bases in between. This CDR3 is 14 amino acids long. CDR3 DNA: TGCGCCAGCAGCTTTGCAGAAGGAGACTACGAGCAGTACTTC. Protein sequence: CASSFAEGDYEQYF.